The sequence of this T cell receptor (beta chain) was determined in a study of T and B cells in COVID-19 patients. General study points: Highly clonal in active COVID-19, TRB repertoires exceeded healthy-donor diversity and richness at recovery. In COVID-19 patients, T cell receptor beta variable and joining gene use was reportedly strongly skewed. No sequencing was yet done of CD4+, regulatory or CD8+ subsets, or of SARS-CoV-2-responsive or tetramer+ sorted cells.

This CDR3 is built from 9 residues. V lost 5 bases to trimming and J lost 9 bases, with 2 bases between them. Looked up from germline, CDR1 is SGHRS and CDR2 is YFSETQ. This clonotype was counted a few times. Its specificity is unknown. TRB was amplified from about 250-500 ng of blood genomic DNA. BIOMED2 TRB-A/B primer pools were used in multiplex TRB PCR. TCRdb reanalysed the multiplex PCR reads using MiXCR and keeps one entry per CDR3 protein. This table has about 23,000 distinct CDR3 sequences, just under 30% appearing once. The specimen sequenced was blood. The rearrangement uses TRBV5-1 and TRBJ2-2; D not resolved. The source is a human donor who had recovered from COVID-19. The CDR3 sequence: CASRRELFF. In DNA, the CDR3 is TGCGCCAGCAGAAGGGAGCTGTTTTTT.